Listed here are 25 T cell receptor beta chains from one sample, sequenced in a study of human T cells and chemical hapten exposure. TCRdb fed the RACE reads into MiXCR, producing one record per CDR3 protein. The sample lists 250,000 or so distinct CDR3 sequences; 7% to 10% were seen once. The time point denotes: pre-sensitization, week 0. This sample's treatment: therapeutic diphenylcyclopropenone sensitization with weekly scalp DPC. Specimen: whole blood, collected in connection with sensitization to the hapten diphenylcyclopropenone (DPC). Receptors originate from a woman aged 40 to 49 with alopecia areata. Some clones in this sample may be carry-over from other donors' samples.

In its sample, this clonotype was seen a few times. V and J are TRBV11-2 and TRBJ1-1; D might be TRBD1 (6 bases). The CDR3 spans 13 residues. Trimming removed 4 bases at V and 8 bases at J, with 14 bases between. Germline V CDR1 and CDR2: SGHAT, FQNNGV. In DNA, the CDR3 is TGTGCCAGCAGCTCACCCTCCGGGACAGAAGCTTTCTTT. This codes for CASSSPSGTEAFF.

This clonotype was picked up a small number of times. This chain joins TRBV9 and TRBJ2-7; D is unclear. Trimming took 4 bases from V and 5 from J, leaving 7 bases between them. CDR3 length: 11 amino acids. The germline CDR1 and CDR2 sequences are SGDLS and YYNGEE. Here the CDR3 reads CASSLGHEQYF. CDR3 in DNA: TGTGCCAGCAGCTTAGGCCACGAGCAGTACTTC.

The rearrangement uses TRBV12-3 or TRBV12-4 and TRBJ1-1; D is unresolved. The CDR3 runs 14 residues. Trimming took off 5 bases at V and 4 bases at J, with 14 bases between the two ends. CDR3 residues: CASSPREGSTEAFF. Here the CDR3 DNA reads TGTGCCAGCAGTCCCCGGGAAGGGAGCACTGAAGCTTTCTTT.

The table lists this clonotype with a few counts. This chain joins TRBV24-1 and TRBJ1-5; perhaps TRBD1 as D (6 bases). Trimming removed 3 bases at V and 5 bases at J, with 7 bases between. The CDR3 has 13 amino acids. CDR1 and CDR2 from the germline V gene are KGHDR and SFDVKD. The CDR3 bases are TGTGCCACCAGTGATCGGACAGATCAGCCCCAGCATTTT. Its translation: CATSDRTDQPQHF.

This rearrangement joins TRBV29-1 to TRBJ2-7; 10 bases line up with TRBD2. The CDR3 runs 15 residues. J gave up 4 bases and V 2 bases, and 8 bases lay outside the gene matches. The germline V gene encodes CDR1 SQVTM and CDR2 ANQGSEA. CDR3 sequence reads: CSVESPSGSQYEQYF. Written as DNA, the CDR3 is TGCAGCGTTGAATCGCCTAGCGGGAGTCAGTACGAGCAGTACTTC.

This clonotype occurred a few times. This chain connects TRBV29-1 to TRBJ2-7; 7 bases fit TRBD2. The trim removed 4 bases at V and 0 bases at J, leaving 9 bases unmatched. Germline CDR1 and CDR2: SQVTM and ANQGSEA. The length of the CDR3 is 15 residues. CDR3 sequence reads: CSVAGGLKSSYEQYF. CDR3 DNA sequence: TGCAGCGTTGCGGGAGGACTGAAGAGCTCCTACGAGCAGTACTTC.

The CDR3 spells CSAPTGVAGETQYF. The DNA for the CDR3 is TGCAGTGCCCCAACAGGGGTCGCGGGGGAGACCCAGTACTTC. The chain links TRBV20-1 to TRBJ2-5; possibly TRBD1 for D (7 bases). CDR3 length equals 14 residues. The germline CDR1 and CDR2 sequences are DFQATT and SNEGSKA (reference sequence). Trimming removed 6 bases from V and 5 bases from J, with 19 bases in between.

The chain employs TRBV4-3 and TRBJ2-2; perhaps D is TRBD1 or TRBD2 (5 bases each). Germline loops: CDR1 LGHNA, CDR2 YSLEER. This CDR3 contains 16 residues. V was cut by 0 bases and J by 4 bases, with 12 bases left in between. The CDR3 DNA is TGCGCCAGCAGCCAAGAAGGAGGACATACCACCGGGGAGCTGTTTTTT. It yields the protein CASSQEGGHTTGELFF.

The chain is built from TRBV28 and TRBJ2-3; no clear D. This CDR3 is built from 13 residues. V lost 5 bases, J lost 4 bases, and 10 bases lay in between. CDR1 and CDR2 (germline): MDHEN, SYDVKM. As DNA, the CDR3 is TGTGCCAGCAGTCCACCAAGCGCAGATACGCAGTATTTT. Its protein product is CASSPPSADTQYF. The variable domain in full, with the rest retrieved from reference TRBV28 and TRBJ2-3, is DVKVTQSSRYLVKRTGEKVFLECVQDMDHENMFWYRQDPGLGLRLIYFSYDVKMKEKGDIPEGYSVSREKKERFSLILESASTNQTSMYLCASSPPSADTQYFGPGTRLTVL.

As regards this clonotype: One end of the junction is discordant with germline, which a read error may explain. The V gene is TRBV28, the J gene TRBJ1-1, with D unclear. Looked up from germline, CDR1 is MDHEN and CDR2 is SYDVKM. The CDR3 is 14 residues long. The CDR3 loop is CASSLGPVNTGAFF. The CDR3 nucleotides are TGTGCCAGCAGTTTAGGTCCGGTGAACACTGGAGCTTTCTTT.

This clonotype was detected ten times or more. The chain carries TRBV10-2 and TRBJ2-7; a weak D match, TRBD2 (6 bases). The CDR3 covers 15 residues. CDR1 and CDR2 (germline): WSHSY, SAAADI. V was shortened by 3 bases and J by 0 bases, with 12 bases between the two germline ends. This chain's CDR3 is CASSDGGISSYEQYF. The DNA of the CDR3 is TGCGCCAGCAGTGATGGAGGGATCAGCTCCTACGAGCAGTACTTC.

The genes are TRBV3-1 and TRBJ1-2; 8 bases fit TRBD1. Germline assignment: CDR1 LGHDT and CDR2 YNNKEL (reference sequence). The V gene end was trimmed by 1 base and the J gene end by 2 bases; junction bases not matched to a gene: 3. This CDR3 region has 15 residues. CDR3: CASSQVGTGNYGYTF. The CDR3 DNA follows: TGTGCCAGCAGCCAAGTCGGGACAGGCAACTATGGCTACACCTTC.

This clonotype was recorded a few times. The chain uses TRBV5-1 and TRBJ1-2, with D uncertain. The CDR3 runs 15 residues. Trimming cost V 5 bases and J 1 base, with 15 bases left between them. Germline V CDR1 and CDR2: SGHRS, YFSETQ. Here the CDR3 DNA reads TGCGCCAGCAGTATCAGGCCCCAGCTTAACTATGGCTACACCTTC. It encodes CASSIRPQLNYGYTF.

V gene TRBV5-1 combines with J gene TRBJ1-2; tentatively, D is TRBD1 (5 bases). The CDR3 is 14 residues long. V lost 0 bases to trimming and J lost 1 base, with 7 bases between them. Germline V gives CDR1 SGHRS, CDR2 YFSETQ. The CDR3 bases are TGCGCCAGCAGCTTGGCAGGGATTAACTATGGCTACACCTTC. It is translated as CASSLAGINYGYTF.

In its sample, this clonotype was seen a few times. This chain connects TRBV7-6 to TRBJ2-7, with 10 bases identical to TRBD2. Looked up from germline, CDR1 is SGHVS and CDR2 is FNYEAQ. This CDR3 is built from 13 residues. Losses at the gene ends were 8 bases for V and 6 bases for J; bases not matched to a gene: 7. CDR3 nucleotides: TGTGCCAGCGGTTTGCTAGCGGGAGCCGAGCAGTACTTC. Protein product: CASGLLAGAEQYF.

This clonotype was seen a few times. CDR3 protein: CASRAAGGNEQFF. The CDR3 region has the DNA TGTGCCAGCAGGGCCGCCGGGGGCAATGAGCAGTTCTTC. The chain links TRBV6-5 to TRBJ2-1; TRBD2 is a possible D gene (6 bases). Trimming stripped 6 bases from V and 6 bases from J, with 12 bases between. Germline V gives CDR1 MNHEY, CDR2 SVGAGI. The CDR3 is 13 residues long.

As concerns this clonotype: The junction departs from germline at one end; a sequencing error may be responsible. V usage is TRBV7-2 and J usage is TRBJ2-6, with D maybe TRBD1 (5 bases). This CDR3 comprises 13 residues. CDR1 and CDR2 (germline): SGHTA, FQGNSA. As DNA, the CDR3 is TGTGCCAGCCACTTCTCTGGGGCCAACATCCTGACTTTC. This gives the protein CASHFSGANILTF.

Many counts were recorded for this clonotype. The chain's CDR3 is CASSPAPGGDEKLFF. CDR3 nucleotides: TGCGCCAGCAGCCCGGCCCCAGGAGGGGATGAAAAACTGTTTTTT. V usage is TRBV5-1 and J usage is TRBJ1-4, with a possible D match to TRBD1 (5 bases). Germline assignment: CDR1 SGHRS and CDR2 YFSETQ. The CDR3 runs to 15 residues. Trimming removed 4 bases from V and 6 bases from J, with 16 bases in between.

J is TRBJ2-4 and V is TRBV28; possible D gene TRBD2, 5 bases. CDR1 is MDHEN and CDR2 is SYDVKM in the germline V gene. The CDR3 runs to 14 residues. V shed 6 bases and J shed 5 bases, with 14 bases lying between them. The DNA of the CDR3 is TGTGCCAGCAGCCCTAGATCCGGGGAAAACATTCAGTACTTC. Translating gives CASSPRSGENIQYF.

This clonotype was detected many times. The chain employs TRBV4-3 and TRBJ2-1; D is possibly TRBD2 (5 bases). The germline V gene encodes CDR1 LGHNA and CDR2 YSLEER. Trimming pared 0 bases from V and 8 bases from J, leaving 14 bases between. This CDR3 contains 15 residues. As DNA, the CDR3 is TGCGCCAGCAGCCAAGATCTTGGAGGATCGGATGAGCAGTTCTTC. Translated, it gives CASSQDLGGSDEQFF.

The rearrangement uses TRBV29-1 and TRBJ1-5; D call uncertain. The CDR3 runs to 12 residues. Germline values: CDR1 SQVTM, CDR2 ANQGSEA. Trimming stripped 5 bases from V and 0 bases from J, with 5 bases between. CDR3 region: CSVKVSNQPQHF. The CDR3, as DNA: TGCAGCGTTAAAGTTAGCAATCAGCCCCAGCATTTT. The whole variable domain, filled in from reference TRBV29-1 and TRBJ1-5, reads SAVISQKPSRDICQRGTSLTIQCQVDSQVTMMFWYRQQPGQSLTLIATANQGSEATYESGFVIDKFPISRPNLTFSTLTVSNMSPEDSSIYLCSVKVSNQPQHFGDGTRLSIL.

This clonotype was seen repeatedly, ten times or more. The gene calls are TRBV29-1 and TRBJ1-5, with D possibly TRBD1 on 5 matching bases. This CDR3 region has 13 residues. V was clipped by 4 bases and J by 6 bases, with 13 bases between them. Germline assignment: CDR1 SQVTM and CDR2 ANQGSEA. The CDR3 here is CSVVGDFGQPQHF. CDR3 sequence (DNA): TGCAGCGTTGTGGGGGATTTCGGTCAGCCCCAGCATTTT. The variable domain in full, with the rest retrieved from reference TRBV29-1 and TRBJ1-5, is SAVISQKPSRDICQRGTSLTIQCQVDSQVTMMFWYRQQPGQSLTLIATANQGSEATYESGFVIDKFPISRPNLTFSTLTVSNMSPEDSSIYLCSVVGDFGQPQHFGDGTRLSIL.

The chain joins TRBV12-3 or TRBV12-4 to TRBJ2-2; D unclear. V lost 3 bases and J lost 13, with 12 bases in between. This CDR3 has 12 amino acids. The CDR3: CASSFAPMGLFF. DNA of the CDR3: TGTGCCAGCAGTTTTGCACCTATGGGGCTGTTTTTT.

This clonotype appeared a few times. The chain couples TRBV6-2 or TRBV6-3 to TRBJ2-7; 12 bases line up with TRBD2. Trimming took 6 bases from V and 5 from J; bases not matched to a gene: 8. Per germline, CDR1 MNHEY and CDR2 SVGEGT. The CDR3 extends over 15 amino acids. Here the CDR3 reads CASSPLAGGRHEQYF. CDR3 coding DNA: TGTGCCAGCAGCCCTCTAGCGGGAGGGCGCCACGAGCAGTACTTC.

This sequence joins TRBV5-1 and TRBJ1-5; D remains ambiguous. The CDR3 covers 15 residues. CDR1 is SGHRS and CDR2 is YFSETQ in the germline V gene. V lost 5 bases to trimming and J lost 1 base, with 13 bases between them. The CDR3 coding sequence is TGCGCCAGCAGGGACGGGGATAGGAGCAATCAGCCCCAGCATTTT. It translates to CASRDGDRSNQPQHF.